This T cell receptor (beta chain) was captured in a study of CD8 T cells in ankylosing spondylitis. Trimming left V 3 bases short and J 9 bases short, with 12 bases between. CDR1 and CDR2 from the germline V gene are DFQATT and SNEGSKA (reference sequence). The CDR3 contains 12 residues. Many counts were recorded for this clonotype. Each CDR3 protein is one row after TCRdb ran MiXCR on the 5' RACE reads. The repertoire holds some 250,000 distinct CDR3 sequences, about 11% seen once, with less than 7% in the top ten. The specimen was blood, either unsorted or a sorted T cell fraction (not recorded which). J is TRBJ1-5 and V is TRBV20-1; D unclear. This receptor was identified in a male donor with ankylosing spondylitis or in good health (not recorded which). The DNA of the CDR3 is TGCAGTGCTAGCCATCCCCCGGTGCCCCAGCATTTT. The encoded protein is CSASHPPVPQHF.